This T cell receptor (beta chain) originates from a study of cytomegalovirus exposure and HLA in healthy donors. Notes on the study in general: Donors belonging to an Asian-associated ancestry cluster reportedly showed fewer N-insertions in productive TCRs than the approximately 690-donor mean, according to what a later analysis found. In a later analysis, V- and J-gene trimming of beta chains associated with a DCLRE1C missense variant, replicated independently.

The PCR employed 60 Vbeta primers together with 13 Jbeta primers. Per the original data handling: The count from a later analysis was tens of millions of unique TCR beta chains, 9 million to 12 million of them shared. Sequencing was performed with immunoSEQ multiplex PCR; in TCRdb, only in-frame clones are kept and a portion is missing. V, J and clone size were drawn from that table, and D and trimming were deduced from the DNA. The sample yields about 130,000 clones, 60% to 85% seen once. With regard to this clone: The antigen remains undetermined.

This CDR3 region has 15 residues. CDR1 is MNHEY and CDR2 is SVGAGI in the germline V gene. This TCR was recovered from a young man in good health and CMV-seronegative. The chain has TRBV6-5 and TRBJ2-5; TRBD2 agrees at 11 bases. The assigned J gene may be wrong: the sequence end matches TRBJ2-7 better. The specimen sequenced was PBMCs. This chain's CDR3 is CASSAPSGGNYEQYF. CDR3 nucleotides: TGTGCCAGCAGTGCCCCTAGCGGGGGGAACTACGAGCAGTACTTC.